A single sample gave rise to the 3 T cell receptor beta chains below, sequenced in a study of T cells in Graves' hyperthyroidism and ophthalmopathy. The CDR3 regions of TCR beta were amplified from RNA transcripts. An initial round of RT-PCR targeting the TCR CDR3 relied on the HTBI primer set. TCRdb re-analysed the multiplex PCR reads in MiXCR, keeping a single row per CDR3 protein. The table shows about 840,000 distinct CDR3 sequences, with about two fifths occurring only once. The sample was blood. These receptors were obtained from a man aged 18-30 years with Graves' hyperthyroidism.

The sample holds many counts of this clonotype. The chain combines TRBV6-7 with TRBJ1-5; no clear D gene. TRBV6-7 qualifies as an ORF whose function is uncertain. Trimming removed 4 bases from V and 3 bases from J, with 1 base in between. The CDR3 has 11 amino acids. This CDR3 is CASSSNQPQHF. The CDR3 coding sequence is TGTGCCAGCAGTTCCAATCAGCCCCAGCATTTT.

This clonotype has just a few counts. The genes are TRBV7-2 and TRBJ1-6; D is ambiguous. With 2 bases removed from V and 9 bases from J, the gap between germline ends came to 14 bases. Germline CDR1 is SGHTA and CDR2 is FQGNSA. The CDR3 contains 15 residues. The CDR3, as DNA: TGTACCAGCAGCTTATCCGGGGTACCTGGTTCACCCCTCCACTTT. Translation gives CTSSLSGVPGSPLHF. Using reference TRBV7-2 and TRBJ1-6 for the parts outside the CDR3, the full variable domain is GAGVSQSPSNKVTEKGKDVELRCDPISGHTALYWYRQSLGQGLEFLIYFQGNSAPDKSGLPSDRFSAERTGGSVSTLTIQRTQQEDSAVYLCTSSLSGVPGSPLHFGNGTRLTVT.

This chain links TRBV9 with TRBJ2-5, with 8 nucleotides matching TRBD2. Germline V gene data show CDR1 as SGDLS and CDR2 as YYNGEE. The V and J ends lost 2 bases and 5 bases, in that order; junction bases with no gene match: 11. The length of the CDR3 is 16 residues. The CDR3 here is CASSVGSGASGETQYF. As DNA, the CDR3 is TGTGCCAGCAGCGTTGGTAGCGGGGCCTCCGGTGAGACCCAGTACTTC.